A single sample is the source of the 30 T cell receptor beta chains below, sequenced in a study of T cells after yellow fever vaccination. TCRdb reanalysed the 5' RACE reads using MiXCR and keeps one entry per CDR3 protein. The table lists 500,000 to 650,000 distinct CDR3 sequences, roughly 12% of them singletons, with around an eighth in the top ten. The sequences come from PBMCs, collected on the day of the yellow fever booster vaccination. The source of these receptors is a man aged 30-40 years who received the YFV17D yellow fever vaccine.

In its sample, this clonotype was seen many times. This rearrangement joins TRBV5-1 to TRBJ2-7; TRBD1 aligns across 9 bases. V gave up 4 bases and J gave up 7 bases; unmatched junction bases: 12. The CDR3 totals 15 residues. Germline V gene data show CDR1 as SGHRS and CDR2 as YFSETQ. The DNA for the CDR3 is TGCGCCAGCAGCCTGGATGGGACAGGGTCTAGGGAGCAGTACTTC. Amino acids: CASSLDGTGSREQYF.

This chain links TRBV20-1 with TRBJ2-1; 8 bases agree with TRBD2. CDR1 and CDR2 (germline): DFQATT, SNEGSKA (reference sequence). Unmatched junction bases numbered 5, after V lost 4 bases and J lost 3 bases. This CDR3 has 14 residues. CDR3 residues: CSAIGSGNYNEQFF. DNA of the CDR3: TGCAGTGCTATAGGTAGCGGGAACTACAATGAGCAGTTCTTC.

The chain is built from TRBV28 and TRBJ2-3; possible D gene TRBD1, 5 bases. V lost 7 bases to trimming and J lost 6 bases, with 11 bases between them. CDR1 and CDR2 from the germline V gene are MDHEN and SYDVKM. The CDR3 contains 12 residues. CDR3 region: CASTTRQDTQYF. The CDR3 DNA reads TGTGCCAGCACCACGAGACAGGATACGCAGTATTTT.

The V call is TRBV5-5, the J call TRBJ2-7; D possibly uses TRBD1 or TRBD2 (5 bases each). V lost 0 bases, J lost 5 bases, and 18 bases lay in between. The CDR3 totals 16 residues. From germline, CDR1 is SGHKS and CDR2 YYEKEE (reference sequence). The CDR3 DNA is TGTGCCAGCAGCTTGGCTCCGAGCCCGGGGCCCAACGAGCAGTACTTC. Translating gives CASSLAPSPGPNEQYF.

The chain employs TRBV6-1 and TRBJ2-6; no firm D call. The CDR3 is 14 amino acids. The V end was cut by 5 bases, the J end by 2 bases, with 7 bases between. Germline V gene data show CDR1 as MNHNS and CDR2 as SASEGT. The DNA of the CDR3 is TGTGCCAGCAGTCAGAGGACTGGGGCCAACGTCCTGACTTTC. Amino acids: CASSQRTGANVLTF.

This clonotype came up a few times. The J gene is TRBJ2-7, the V gene TRBV5-1, with D unclear. Trimming removed 1 base from V and 2 bases from J, with 16 bases in between. Germline CDR1 reads SGHRS; CDR2 reads YFSETQ. The CDR3 is made up of 16 amino acids. The CDR3 protein is CASSLRVGRITYEQYF. CDR3 in DNA: TGCGCCAGCAGCTTGCGGGTCGGTCGAATAACCTACGAGCAGTACTTC.

CDR3 DNA: TGTGCCAGCAGTTACTCGACGGGCCGGGCCTATGGCTACACCTTC. Amino acid sequence: CASSYSTGRAYGYTF. The chain couples TRBV6-2 or TRBV6-3 to TRBJ1-2, with no clear D. V dropped 0 bases and J dropped 4 bases, with 12 bases sitting between them. This CDR3 comprises 15 residues. Germline loops: CDR1 MNHEY, CDR2 SVGEGT.

The count of this clonotype is one. The genes are TRBV6-1 and TRBJ2-7; 9 bases align to TRBD2. The J segment lost 6 bases and the V segment lost 10 bases, leaving 10 bases of the junction unmatched. Germline V CDR1 and CDR2: MNHNS, SASEGT. The CDR3 length is 13 residues. The CDR3 reads CATSGLAFSEQYF. The CDR3, as DNA: TGTGCCACCTCAGGACTAGCGTTCAGCGAGCAGTACTTC.

The chain has TRBV4-2 and TRBJ2-7; D possibly corresponds to TRBD1 (7 bases). CDR1 is LGHNA and CDR2 is YNFKEQ in the germline V gene. V dropped 0 bases and J dropped 4 bases, with 13 bases sitting between them. CDR3 length: 15 amino acids. CDR3 bases: TGTGCCAGCAGCCAAGATAGGGCAGGGGGGTACGAGCAGTACTTC. Its translation is CASSQDRAGGYEQYF.

This clonotype has a handful of counts. The chain carries TRBV7-2 and TRBJ2-4; D might be TRBD1 or TRBD2, each matching 5 bases. The CDR3 covers 14 residues. Deletions cut 5 bases from V and 5 bases from J, with 13 bases between. Germline CDR1 and CDR2: SGHTA and FQGNSA. The CDR3 bases are TGTGCCAGCAGCCTCTCCGGGACCCAAAACATTCAGTACTTC. As protein: CASSLSGTQNIQYF.

This clonotype occurred a few times. The V and J genes are TRBV20-1 and TRBJ2-2; TRBD2 might be the D (6 bases). The CDR3 sequence is 15 residues long. The V end was cut by 7 bases, the J end by 4 bases, with 19 bases between. The germline CDR1 and CDR2 sequences are DFQATT and SNEGSKA (reference sequence). CDR3 sequence: CSVSDRRESTGELFF. The CDR3 DNA reads TGCAGTGTAAGCGACCGCCGGGAGAGCACCGGGGAGCTGTTTTTT.

This clonotype was recorded at least ten times. The V and J genes are TRBV28 and TRBJ1-2; 7 nucleotides match TRBD1. From germline, CDR1 is MDHEN and CDR2 SYDVKM. V shed 5 bases, J shed 8 bases, and the junction held 17 bases outside the gene matches. The CDR3 contains 16 residues. In DNA form, the CDR3 reads TGTGCCAGCAGTCCACCAGGGACAGCTGGGGGCTTAGGCTACACCTTC. Translation: CASSPPGTAGGLGYTF.

This clonotype has just a few counts. This chain joins TRBV5-1 and TRBJ1-4, with D maybe TRBD1 (5 bases). Germline CDR1 reads SGHRS; CDR2 reads YFSETQ. With 1 base removed from V and 6 bases from J, the gap between germline ends came to 10 bases. This CDR3 is built from 14 residues. This CDR3 is CASSLRGLDEKLFF. Written as DNA, the CDR3 is TGCGCCAGCAGCTTGAGGGGTTTGGATGAAAAACTGTTTTTT. The variable domain in full, with the rest retrieved from reference TRBV5-1 and TRBJ1-4, is KAGVTQTPRYLIKTRGQQVTLSCSPISGHRSVSWYQQTPGQGLQFLFEYFSETQRNKGNFPGRFSGRQFSNSRSEMNVSTLELGDSALYLCASSLRGLDEKLFFGSGTQLSVL.

The genes are TRBV7-8 and TRBJ2-1; 13 bases align to TRBD2. Germline lookup yields CDR1 SGHVS and CDR2 FQNEAQ. With V trimmed by 2 bases and J by 1 base, 8 bases remained unmatched. There are 19 residues in the CDR3. Here the CDR3 reads CASSLFGGGLAGSYNEQFF. CDR3 sequence (DNA): TGTGCCAGCAGCTTATTTGGGGGGGGACTAGCGGGATCCTACAATGAGCAGTTCTTC. Full variable domain (outside the CDR3, taken from reference TRBV7-8 and TRBJ2-1): GAGVSQSPRYKVAKRGQDVALRCDPISGHVSLFWYQQALGQGPEFLTYFQNEAQLDKSGLPSDRFFAERPEGSVSTLKIQRTQQEDSAVYLCASSLFGGGLAGSYNEQFFGPGTRLTVL.

V gene TRBV12-3 or TRBV12-4 combines with J gene TRBJ2-1, with 7 nucleotides matching TRBD2. This CDR3 comprises 12 residues. Germline trimming cut 4 bases from V and 9 bases from J; bases unmatched to any gene: 3. CDR3 sequence: CASSSREVEQFF. The CDR3 DNA sequence: TGTGCCAGCAGTTCTCGGGAGGTTGAGCAGTTCTTC.

This clonotype was seen more than once but under ten times. V and J are TRBV12-3 or TRBV12-4 and TRBJ2-2, with TRBD2 matching 10 bases. The ends lost 7 bases at V and 13 bases at J; junction bases unmatched: 9. CDR3 length: 13 amino acids. The CDR3 DNA is TGTGCCAGCACCGGGACTAGCGTTTTAAGGCTGTTTTTT. Translation gives CASTGTSVLRLFF.

This clonotype was observed a single time. V gene TRBV30 combines with J gene TRBJ2-3; 10 nucleotides align to TRBD1. Germline CDR1 and CDR2: GTSNPN and SVGIG (reference sequence). V was pared by 1 base and J by 2 bases, with 6 bases of the junction left unmatched. This CDR3 spans 16 amino acids. CDR3 in amino acids: CAWSARDRGFTDTQYF. The CDR3 bases are TGTGCCTGGAGTGCCCGGGACAGGGGTTTCACAGATACGCAGTATTTT.

The chain has TRBV30 and TRBJ2-3; 8 nucleotides align to TRBD2. CDR1 is GTSNPN and CDR2 is SVGIG in the germline V gene (reference sequence). With V trimmed by 3 bases and J by 3 bases, 8 bases remained unmatched. The CDR3 runs to 15 residues. CDR3 DNA: TGTGCCTGGAGACGGGGAGCGGGAGTTACAGATACGCAGTATTTT. As protein: CAWRRGAGVTDTQYF. Variable domain in full (rest from reference TRBV30 and TRBJ2-3): SQTIHQWPATLVQPVGSPLSLECTVEGTSNPNLYWYRQAAGRGLQLLFYSVGIGQISSEVPQNLSASRPQDRQFILSSKKLLLSDSGFYLCAWRRGAGVTDTQYFGPGTRLTVL.

About this clonotype: At one of its ends the junction is not consistent with the germline gene, which may arise from a read error. The chain has TRBV28 and TRBJ2-3, with D possibly being TRBD2 (6 bases). This CDR3 has 14 residues. CDR1 is MDHEN and CDR2 is SYDVKM in the germline V gene. The CDR3 spells CASSRLGNMLRGSF. The CDR3 coding sequence is TGTGCCAGCAGCCGTTTAGGGAACATGTTGCGGGGAAGTTTT.

V usage is TRBV6-1 and J usage is TRBJ2-7; 8 bases line up with TRBD2. V was pared by 7 bases and J by 0 bases, with 8 bases of the junction left unmatched. Per the germline V gene, CDR1 is MNHNS and CDR2 is SASEGT. This CDR3 is built from 15 residues. The CDR3 bases are TGTGCCAGCAAAGTGGTAGCGGGGAGCTCCTACGAGCAGTACTTC. Its protein is CASKVVAGSSYEQYF.

There are a few counts of this clonotype. The genes are TRBV5-4 and TRBJ2-6, with a tentative D call TRBD1 (5 bases). V was trimmed by 4 bases and J by 0 bases, leaving 8 bases between them. The CDR3 is 15 residues long. Per the germline V gene, CDR1 is SGHNT and CDR2 is YYREEE (reference sequence). CDR3 DNA sequence: TGTGCCAGCAGCAATGGACACTCTGGGGCCAACGTCCTGACTTTC. Translation: CASSNGHSGANVLTF.

This chain connects TRBV6-2 or TRBV6-3 to TRBJ2-1; 7 bases map to TRBD2. The CDR3 extends over 15 amino acids. V shed 5 bases, J shed 2 bases, and the junction held 6 bases outside the gene matches. From germline, CDR1 is MNHEY and CDR2 SVGEGT. The CDR3 DNA reads as TGTGCCAGCAGTAAAACTAGCGCGGCCTACAATGAGCAGTTCTTC. Its protein product is CASSKTSAAYNEQFF.

The chain recombines TRBV20-1 with TRBJ2-3; a possible D gene is TRBD1 (5 bases). CDR3 size: 14 residues. V dropped 6 bases and J dropped 1 base, with 14 bases sitting between them. CDR1 is DFQATT, CDR2 SNEGSKA, per germline (reference sequence). CDR3: CSAPGQTRTDTQYF. CDR3 in DNA: TGCAGTGCGCCTGGACAAACACGCACAGATACGCAGTATTTT.

This clonotype was seen more than once but under ten times. This chain uses TRBV12-3 or TRBV12-4 with TRBJ1-2, with a weak D call TRBD1 (5 bases). V gave up 7 bases and J gave up 1 base, with 16 bases separating them. The CDR3 is 15 residues long. CDR3 protein: CASKKDTGLNYGYTF. The CDR3 coding sequence is TGTGCCAGCAAGAAGGACACCGGACTTAACTATGGCTACACCTTC.

This clonotype has only a few counts. The chain couples TRBV7-2 to TRBJ2-2, with 9 bases identical to TRBD2. The germline CDR1 and CDR2 sequences are SGHTA and FQGNSA. Trimming removed 2 bases from V and 4 bases from J; junction bases left unmatched: 2. This CDR3 is built from 15 residues. CDR3 nucleotides: TGTGCCAGCAGCTTAATGCGGGAGGGCACCGGGGAGCTGTTTTTT. Protein product: CASSLMREGTGELFF.

This clonotype was detected once. One end of the junction does not line up with germline, which may come from a read error. The chain is built from TRBV3-1 and TRBJ2-3; D is unclear. The CDR3 has 13 residues. In germline, CDR1 is LGHDT, CDR2 YNNKEL (reference sequence). The DNA of the CDR3 is TGTGCCAACAGCCAAACCGTCACAGATACGCAGTATTTT. As protein: CANSQTVTDTQYF.

This chain uses TRBV5-4 with TRBJ2-5; a weak D match, TRBD2 (6 bases). CDR1 is SGHNT, CDR2 YYREEE, per germline (reference sequence). The CDR3 contains 13 residues. V was pared by 4 bases and J by 4 bases, with 11 bases between. The CDR3 bases are TGTGCCAGCAGCGCCGGGGGAGCAGAGACCCAGTACTTC. Translation: CASSAGGAETQYF.

This clonotype came up a few times. This rearrangement joins TRBV15 to TRBJ2-7; D is possibly TRBD2 (6 bases). The CDR3 length is 15 residues. The germline V gene encodes CDR1 LNHNV and CDR2 YYDKDF (reference sequence). The V end lost 4 bases, the J end lost 6 bases, and 19 bases lay between the germline ends. The DNA for the CDR3 is TGTGCCACCAGCAAGACCTCCGAGGTAGCGGCCGAGCAGTACTTC. Amino acid sequence: CATSKTSEVAAEQYF.

This clonotype was counted a few times. The V call is TRBV15, the J call TRBJ1-3; no definite D call. The V end lost 1 base, the J end lost 7 bases, and 14 bases lay between the germline ends. The CDR3 runs to 15 residues. Germline V gene data show CDR1 as LNHNV and CDR2 as YYDKDF (reference sequence). CDR3 loop: CATSRGTDSRNTIYF. CDR3 sequence (DNA): TGTGCCACCAGCAGAGGTACGGACTCTCGGAACACCATATATTTT.

The chain has TRBV6-1 and TRBJ2-7; TRBD1 agrees at 9 bases. Trimming removed 6 bases from V and 3 bases from J; junction bases left unmatched: 6. Germline values: CDR1 MNHNS, CDR2 SASEGT. The CDR3 contains 14 residues. The CDR3 DNA follows: TGTGCCAGCAGAACCGGGACAGGGATCTACGAGCAGTACTTC. This encodes CASRTGTGIYEQYF.